The clone carrying this T cell receptor (beta chain) occurred a few times. This sample was taken from a study of early T cells in non-severe SARS-CoV-2 infection. The CDR3 consists of 14 residues. Trimming took off 4 bases at V and 6 bases at J, with 16 bases between the two ends. Germline values: CDR1 LNHDA, CDR2 SQIVND (reference sequence). Unique molecular identifier tags were affixed to discrete cDNA molecules. TCRdb analysed the 5' RACE reads with MiXCR anew, one entry per CDR3 protein. The sample lists about 52,000 distinct CDR3 sequences, 11% occurring once. The chain combines TRBV19 with TRBJ2-7, with a possible D match to TRBD1 (5 bases). The TCR was taken from an adult who was a healthcare worker with PCR-confirmed SARS-CoV-2 infection or an uninfected control (not recorded which). Sequenced material: whole blood. CDR3 sequence reads: CASSTLDTSGEQYF. DNA for the CDR3: TGTGCCAGTAGTACCCTGGACACGTCCGGCGAGCAGTACTTC. The variable domain in full, with the rest retrieved from reference TRBV19 and TRBJ2-7, is DGGITQSPKYLFRKEGQNVTLSCEQNLNHDAMYWYRQDPGQGLRLIYYSQIVNDFQKGDIAEGYSVSREKKESFPLTVTSAQKNPTAFYLCASSTLDTSGEQYFGPGTRLTVT.